The sequence of this T cell receptor beta chain was determined in a study of regulatory T cells in long-lasting Graves disease. The CDR3 has 15 amino acids. V was pared by 2 bases and J by 0 bases, with 9 bases between. Germline values: CDR1 MNHEY, CDR2 SMNVEV (reference sequence). Combining iRepertoire HTBI primers with Arm-PCR of CDR3 regions, the authors built TCR beta libraries. TCRdb passed the multiplex PCR reads through MiXCR, listing each CDR3 protein once. The sample yields 680,000 or so distinct CDR3 sequences, about 16% seen once. Stated time point: newly diagnosed GD, antithyroid drugs for less than 3 months. Following extraction of RNA from PBMCs, that RNA was used to make the TCR library. These data also featured in a second study, about T cells in Graves' hyperthyroidism and ophthalmopathy. That work adds: Model predictions of ophthalmopathy came a median 6.5 months before onset.

This specimen consisted of peripheral blood mononuclear cells (PBMCs), obtained at new diagnosis, from a patient treated with antithyroid drugs. This receptor was obtained from a woman aged 25 to 39 with Graves disease. This sequence joins TRBV27 and TRBJ2-3; no clear D. The CDR3 region has the DNA TGTGCCAGCAGTTTAGCGGACGCTAGCACAGATACGCAGTATTTT. Translating it yields CASSLADASTDTQYF.